Following are 21 T cell receptor beta chains from one sample sequenced in a study of patients and donors after allogeneic stem cell transplantation. TCRdb recomputed calls from the RT-PCR reads with MiXCR, one row per CDR3 protein. This table holds hundreds of thousands of distinct CDR3 sequences, 11% to 15% found once. Sample: blood, either unsorted or a sorted T cell fraction (not recorded which). The receptors shown here come from a human donor who was either an allogeneic HSCT recipient or a stem cell or donor lymphocyte infusion donor (not recorded which). It is not recorded whose cells these are; they may come from a transplant donor.

This clonotype came up a few times. CDR3: CASNHPSGERNYGYTF. For the CDR3, the DNA is TGTGCCAGTAACCATCCATCGGGGGAGCGAAACTATGGCTACACCTTC. The rearrangement joins TRBV19 to TRBJ1-2; D possibly corresponds to TRBD1 (5 bases). V was trimmed by 7 bases and J by 2 bases, leaving 20 bases between them. Per germline, CDR1 LNHDA and CDR2 SQIVND (reference sequence). This CDR3 contains 16 residues.

This clonotype was picked up many times. CDR3 residues: CASSFAGSGGKAFF. Here the CDR3 DNA reads TGTGCCAGCAGCTTTGCAGGGAGCGGAGGTAAAGCTTTCTTT. The gene calls are TRBV5-6 and TRBJ1-1; D is possibly TRBD1 (5 bases). V was clipped by 2 bases and J by 9 bases, with 17 bases between them. The CDR3 length is 14 residues. Germline V CDR1 and CDR2: SGHDT, YYEEEE.

V usage is TRBV30 and J usage is TRBJ1-4, with a possible D match to TRBD1 (5 bases). V was clipped by 4 bases and J by 3 bases, with 6 bases between them. CDR1 and CDR2 (germline): GTSNPN, SVGIG (reference sequence). There are 12 residues in the CDR3. The CDR3 here is CAWKGANEKLFF. The CDR3 nucleotides read TGTGCCTGGAAAGGGGCTAATGAAAAACTGTTTTTT.

This clonotype turned up a few times. V and J are TRBV7-2 and TRBJ2-5, with D possibly being TRBD1 or TRBD2 (5 bases each). Germline CDR1 SGHTA, CDR2 FQGNSA. V gave up 3 bases and J gave up 0 bases, with 8 bases separating them. The CDR3 has 14 amino acids. The CDR3: CASSLGVYQETQYF. CDR3 DNA: TGTGCCAGCAGCTTGGGGGTGTACCAAGAGACCCAGTACTTC.

In its sample, this clonotype was seen a few times. The V and J genes are TRBV11-1 and TRBJ2-2; perhaps TRBD2 as D (6 bases). V was clipped by 5 bases and J by 0 bases, with 19 bases between them. Per the germline V gene, CDR1 is SGHAT and CDR2 is FQDESV (reference sequence). This CDR3 is 18 amino acids long. The CDR3 is CASSIRAGQPSNTGELFF. The DNA for the CDR3 is TGTGCCAGCAGCATAAGGGCGGGGCAACCCTCGAACACCGGGGAGCTGTTTTTT.

Many counts were recorded for this clonotype. The genes are TRBV20-1 and TRBJ1-2; D unresolved. V was trimmed by 2 bases and J by 3 bases, leaving 10 bases between them. The CDR3 consists of 13 residues. Germline V lookup: CDR1 DFQATT, CDR2 SNEGSKA (reference sequence). CDR3 nucleotide sequence: TGCAGTGCTAGATCCCCAAGCGACTATGGCTACACCTTC. Its translation is CSARSPSDYGYTF.

This clonotype occurred many times. The chain is built from TRBV4-3 and TRBJ2-3, with 9 bases matching TRBD2. The V gene end was trimmed by 0 bases and the J gene end by 2 bases; junction bases not matched to a gene: 3. CDR3 length: 16 residues. Looked up from germline, CDR1 is LGHNA and CDR2 is YSLEER. CDR3 sequence (DNA): TGCGCCAGCAGCCAAGATGGCGGGGGGGCCACAGATACGCAGTATTTT. This gives the protein CASSQDGGGATDTQYF.

V usage is TRBV29-1 and J usage is TRBJ1-4; D uncertain. There are 13 residues in the CDR3. Germline assignment: CDR1 SQVTM and CDR2 ANQGSEA. The V end was cut by 5 bases, the J end by 3 bases, with 10 bases between. CDR3 DNA sequence: TGCAGCGTTCTGGGCCGAGCTAATGAAAAACTGTTTTTT. Translation: CSVLGRANEKLFF.

The DNA of the CDR3 is TGTGCCAGCTCACTTAACCGGGACAGGGGAACCACTGAAGCTTTCTTT. Protein: CASSLNRDRGTTEAFF. This chain connects TRBV18 to TRBJ1-1; TRBD1 matches at 10 bases. Germline V gene lookup returns CDR1 KGHSH and CDR2 LQKENI. With V trimmed by 4 bases and J by 4 bases, 9 bases remained unmatched. This CDR3 contains 16 residues. The full variable domain, rest sourced from reference TRBV18 and TRBJ1-1, is NAGVMQNPRHLVRRRGQEARLRCSPMKGHSHVYWYRQLPEEGLKFMVYLQKENIIDESGMPKERFSAEFPKEGPSILRIQQVVRGDSAAYFCASSLNRDRGTTEAFFGQGTRLTVV.

The J gene is TRBJ1-4, the V gene TRBV9, with D maybe TRBD1 (5 bases). CDR3 size: 15 residues. Germline V CDR1 and CDR2: SGDLS, YYNGEE. V was cut by 4 bases and J by 7 bases, with 17 bases left in between. The chain's CDR3 is CASSLDSERAEKLFF. CDR3 nucleotides: TGTGCCAGCAGCCTAGACAGCGAGAGGGCTGAAAAACTGTTTTTT.

This clonotype was counted a few times. The CDR3 DNA reads TGCAGTGCTAACCCGGGACTAGCGGGGGGGCCATATGAAGATACGCAGTATTTT. Translating gives CSANPGLAGGPYEDTQYF. The rearrangement links TRBV20-1 to TRBJ2-3, with TRBD2 matching 16 bases. The CDR3 covers 18 residues. The germline V gene has CDR1 DFQATT and CDR2 SNEGSKA (reference sequence). The ends lost 4 bases at V and 5 bases at J; junction bases unmatched: 12.

This clonotype was detected a few times. J is TRBJ1-1 and V is TRBV3-1; 7 nucleotides agree with TRBD1. V shed 8 bases, J shed 7 bases, and the junction held 13 bases outside the gene matches. Germline lookup yields CDR1 LGHDT and CDR2 YNNKEL (reference sequence). This CDR3 has 14 amino acids. In DNA, the CDR3 is TGTGCCAGCTCTAGGGCAGGGGGAGACGGTGAAGCTTTCTTT. This sequence encodes CASSRAGGDGEAFF. The variable domain in full, completed from reference TRBV3-1 and TRBJ1-1, reads DTAVSQTPKYLVTQMGNDKSIKCEQNLGHDTMYWYKQDSKKFLKIMFSYNNKELIINETVPNRFSPKSPDKAHLNLHINSLELGDSAVYFCASSRAGGDGEAFFGQGTRLTVV.

In its sample, this clonotype was seen many times. This chain joins TRBV6-1 and TRBJ1-1; the D is unclear. The CDR3 spans 13 residues. In germline, CDR1 is MNHNS, CDR2 SASEGT. V lost 9 bases and J 0 bases, leaving 11 bases between the germline ends. The CDR3 sequence is CASKSVVNTEAFF. CDR3 in DNA: TGTGCCAGTAAGAGTGTGGTGAACACTGAAGCTTTCTTT.

This clonotype was counted ten times or more. The rearrangement uses TRBV5-1 and TRBJ2-3; 9 bases match TRBD2. The CDR3 has 15 amino acids. V lost 0 bases and J lost 5; bases outside the gene matches: 4. Germline V gene data show CDR1 as SGHRS and CDR2 as YFSETQ. The CDR3: CASSLGASGIDTQYF. The CDR3 DNA reads TGCGCCAGCAGCTTGGGGGCTAGCGGGATAGATACGCAGTATTTT.

This chain uses TRBV12-3 or TRBV12-4 with TRBJ2-3; 7 bases match TRBD1. The junction had 10 bases not matched to a gene; V was cut back by 6 bases and J by 4 bases. This CDR3 contains 15 residues. The CDR3 DNA sequence: TGTGCCAGCAGACAACAGGGGAGAAGGTCAGATACGCAGTATTTT. This sequence encodes CASRQQGRRSDTQYF.

This clonotype was counted many times. This chain uses TRBV25-1 with TRBJ1-2, with 9 bases identical to TRBD1. Per the germline V gene, CDR1 is MGHDK and CDR2 is SYGVNS. This CDR3 has 13 residues. V shed 6 bases, J shed 7 bases, and the junction held 6 bases outside the gene matches. This chain's CDR3 is CASREQGAGGYTF. The DNA of the CDR3 is TGTGCCAGCAGGGAACAGGGGGCGGGTGGCTACACCTTC.

The chain has TRBV14 and TRBJ2-7; TRBD2 aligns across 13 bases. CDR1 is SGHDN, CDR2 FVKESK, per germline. The CDR3 is made up of 16 amino acids. Trimming removed 1 base from V and 3 bases from J; junction bases left unmatched: 3. The CDR3 is CASSQGGLAGVYEQYF. Here the CDR3 DNA reads TGTGCCAGCAGCCAAGGAGGACTAGCGGGAGTCTACGAGCAGTACTTC.

The V and J genes are TRBV7-2 and TRBJ2-1, with TRBD2 as a possible D gene (6 bases). CDR1 and CDR2 (germline): SGHTA, FQGNSA. The CDR3 extends over 14 amino acids. The V gene lost 5 bases and the J gene lost 6 bases, with 14 bases spanning the gap. CDR3 in DNA: TGTGCCAGCAGCCGGGGGATTTCGGGCAATGAGCAGTTCTTC. It encodes CASSRGISGNEQFF.

This clonotype showed up just once. Germline and junction disagree at one end, which may indicate a read error. The gene calls are TRBV9 and TRBJ2-7; TRBD2 matches 9 bases. The CDR3 runs 13 residues. Germline V gene lookup returns CDR1 SGDLS and CDR2 YYNGEE. The CDR3 spells CASSVGGTSTPHF. CDR3 in DNA: TGTGCCAGCAGCGTAGGCGGGACTAGCACCCCGCACTTC.

In its sample, this clonotype was seen many times. V gene TRBV5-1 combines with J gene TRBJ2-1, with 8 bases identical to TRBD1. The trim removed 6 bases at V and 4 bases at J, leaving 6 bases unmatched. The V gene's germline CDR1 is SGHRS and CDR2 YFSETQ. There are 14 residues in the CDR3. In nucleotides, the CDR3 is TGCGCCAGCACTCTCGGACAGGGATACAATGAGCAGTTCTTC. As protein: CASTLGQGYNEQFF.

The rearrangement uses TRBV5-6 and TRBJ2-7, with D possibly TRBD1 on 5 matching bases. V was pared by 3 bases and J by 0 bases, with 10 bases between. The CDR3 contains 14 residues. Germline CDR1 and CDR2: SGHDT and YYEEEE. This CDR3 is CASSSQVHSYEQYF. In nucleotides, the CDR3 is TGTGCCAGCAGCTCACAGGTTCACTCCTACGAGCAGTACTTC.